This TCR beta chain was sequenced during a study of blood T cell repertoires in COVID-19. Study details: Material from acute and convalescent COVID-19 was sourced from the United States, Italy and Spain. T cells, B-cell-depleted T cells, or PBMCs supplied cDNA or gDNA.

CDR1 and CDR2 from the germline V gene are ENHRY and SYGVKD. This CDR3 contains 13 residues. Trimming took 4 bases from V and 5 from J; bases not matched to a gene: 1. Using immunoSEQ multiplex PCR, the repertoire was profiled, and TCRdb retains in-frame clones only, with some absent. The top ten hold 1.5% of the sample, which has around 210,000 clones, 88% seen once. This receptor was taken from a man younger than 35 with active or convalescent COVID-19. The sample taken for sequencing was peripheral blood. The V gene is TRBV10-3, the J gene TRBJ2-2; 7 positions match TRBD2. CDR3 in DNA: TGTGCCATCAGTGGGCGGGGGACCGGGGAGCTGTTTTTT. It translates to CAISGRGTGELFF.